The rows below give T cell receptor beta chains drawn from one sample of a study of T-cell reconstitution after alpha-beta-depleted transplantation in children. TCRdb used MiXCR to reprocess the PCR reads, holding one entry per CDR3 protein. This table has some 310,000 distinct CDR3 sequences, around 25% appearing once. Sequenced here: PBMCs, mostly from graft donor cells, sampled 180 days after TCRalphabeta/CD19-depleted stem cell transplant. These receptors came from a male patient aged 10-17 years who had a stem cell transplant for acute lymphoblastic leukemia, so the T cells may come from the graft donor. Each CDR3 is given with its conserved first and last residue. D genes are given only for firm matches. The size of a clone is reported for some rows only, either as once, few or many, or as a class for expanded clones.

TRBV12-3/TRBV12-4	few	.	TRBJ1-5	CASSPWGPVGNQPQHF	TGTGCCAGCAGCCCCTGGGGCCCTGTGGGCAATCAGCCCCAGCATTTT
TRBV12-3/TRBV12-4	.	.	TRBJ2-3	CASSPTALSTDTQYF	TGTGCCAGCAGCCCCACTGCCCTTAGCACAGATACGCAGTATTTT
TRBV5-4	few	TRBD2	TRBJ2-1	CASSLVRAPTGGRNYNEQFF	TGTGCCAGCAGCTTGGTAAGAGCCCCAACTGGCGGGAGAAACTACAATGAGCAGTTCTTC
TRBV20-1	.	.	TRBJ2-7	CSLRSGSSYEQYF	TGCAGTCTCCGTTCGGGGTCCTCCTACGAGCAGTACTTC
TRBV3-1	.	.	TRBJ1-2	CASSQDRGAVYGYTF	TGTGCCAGCAGCCAAGACAGGGGCGCGGTCTATGGCTACACCTTC
TRBV7-7	few	TRBD1	TRBJ2-5	CASSFLGPTGAQYF	TGTGCCAGCAGCTTCCTCGGTCCCACAGGGGCCCAGTACTTC
TRBV5-1	many	TRBD2	TRBJ2-3	CASSLARAGAADTQYF	TGCGCCAGCAGCTTGGCCCGGGCGGGAGCAGCGGATACGCAGTATTTT
TRBV5-1	.	.	TRBJ1-5	CASSLEGIGNQPQHF	TGCGCCAGCAGCTTGGAGGGTATCGGCAATCAGCCCCAGCATTTT
TRBV10-3	.	.	TRBJ2-6	CAISEWEGDRAGANVLTF	TGTGCCATCAGTGAGTGGGAGGGGGATAGAGCTGGGGCCAACGTCCTGACTTTC
TRBV9	few	.	TRBJ1-3	CASSARVAGNTIYF	TGTGCCAGCAGCGCACGAGTAGCTGGAAACACCATATATTTT
TRBV3-1	few	.	TRBJ1-5	CASSQGGGSNQPQHF	TGTGCCAGCAGCCAAGGAGGAGGGAGCAATCAGCCCCAGCATTTT
TRBV7-9	.	.	TRBJ1-5	CASSSPPHQPQHF	TGTGCCAGCAGCTCGCCCCCCCATCAGCCCCAGCATTTT
TRBV10-2	many	.	TRBJ2-7	CASSDPLPYEQYF	TGCGCCAGCAGTGACCCACTTCCCTACGAGCAGTACTTC
TRBV7-6	.	.	TRBJ2-2	CATPGYRNTGELFF	TGTGCCACCCCAGGATACCGGAACACCGGGGAGCTGTTTTTT
TRBV4-1	.	TRBD2	TRBJ2-3	CASSQDWSAGGPRWYF	TGCGCCAGCAGCCAAGACTGGTCCGCGGGAGGGCCCCGGTGGTATTTT
TRBV12-3/TRBV12-4	.	.	TRBJ2-2	CASRRPNTGELFF	TGTGCCAGCAGGAGACCCAACACCGGGGAGCTGTTTTTT
TRBV6-1	.	.	TRBJ2-7	CASSEGGFYEQYF	TGTGCCAGCAGTGAAGGCGGTTTTTACGAGCAGTACTTC
TRBV4-2	few	TRBD2	TRBJ2-5	CASSPLGLAALSQETQYF	TGTGCCAGCAGCCCTCTAGGCCTAGCGGCCCTTTCCCAAGAGACCCAGTACTTC
TRBV7-2	few	.	TRBJ2-1	CASSLASGPYNEQFF	TGTGCCAGCAGCTTAGCGAGCGGGCCCTACAATGAGCAGTTCTTC
TRBV10-3	few	.	TRBJ2-3	CAIRIGGTSTDTQYF	TGTGCCATTCGGATAGGCGGGACGAGCACAGATACGCAGTATTTT
TRBV4-1	.	.	TRBJ1-5	CASSRSLNQPQHF	TGCGCCAGCAGCCGGTCCCTCAATCAGCCCCAGCATTTT
TRBV5-1	.	.	TRBJ1-2	CASSLASTVYGGYTF	TGCGCCAGCAGCTTGGCCTCGACTGTTTATGGTGGCTACACCTTC
TRBV28	.	TRBD1	TRBJ2-7	CATFDRAYEQYF	TGTGCCACCTTCGACAGGGCCTACGAGCAGTACTTC
TRBV7-3	few	TRBD2	TRBJ2-1	CASSFKGTGTSSYNEQFF	TGTGCCAGCAGCTTTAAGGGCACGGGGACTAGCTCCTACAATGAGCAGTTCTTC
TRBV5-5	.	.	TRBJ1-1	CASSWAATEAFF	TGTGCCAGCAGCTGGGCAGCCACTGAAGCTTTCTTT
TRBV5-1	.	.	TRBJ2-5	CASSLVAGHETQYF	TGCGCCAGCAGCTTGGTTGCAGGGCACGAGACCCAGTACTTC
TRBV28	few	TRBD1	TRBJ2-1	CASRLRGPGKGNEQFF	TGTGCCAGCAGGCTTAGGGGGCCTGGAAAGGGGAATGAGCAGTTCTTC
TRBV10-3	many	.	TRBJ1-2	CAIGGQHDYGYTF	TGTGCCATCGGCGGACAGCACGACTATGGCTACACCTTC
TRBV11-2	.	.	TRBJ2-2	CASSLVNVRELFF	TGTGCCAGCAGCTTAGTAAATGTCCGGGAGCTGTTTTTT
TRBV5-6	few	.	TRBJ1-5	CASSLFTQVEAWPQHF	TGTGCCAGCAGCTTGTTCACACAGGTTGAGGCGTGGCCCCAGCATTTT
TRBV9	few	TRBD2	TRBJ2-1	CASSVAPSAGGTDEQFF	TGTGCCAGCAGCGTAGCCCCTTCAGCGGGGGGAACGGATGAGCAGTTCTTC
TRBV7-3	.	.	TRBJ2-3	CASSFYREVGLQYF	TGTGCCAGCAGCTTTTACAGGGAGGTGGGACTGCAGTATTTT
TRBV10-3	.	.	TRBJ2-7	CAISAQVYEQYF	TGTGCCATCAGTGCCCAGGTCTACGAGCAGTACTTC
TRBV12-3/TRBV12-4	many	.	TRBJ2-1	CASSLGLPNEQFF	TGTGCCAGCAGTTTAGGCCTCCCCAATGAGCAGTTCTTC
TRBV24-1	.	.	TRBJ2-3	CATTTDTQYF	TGTGCCACCACCACAGATACGCAGTATTTT
TRBV3-1	.	TRBD2	TRBJ2-1	CASSHPTGTSGNEQFF	TGTGCCAGCAGCCATCCTACCGGGACTAGCGGGAATGAGCAGTTCTTC
TRBV3-1	few	TRBD1	TRBJ1-4	CASSQEGQGTNRGEKLFF	TGTGCCAGCAGCCAAGAAGGACAGGGGACAAATCGAGGAGAAAAACTGTTTTTT
TRBV20-1	few	.	TRBJ2-5	CSAADDRWYQETQYF	TGCAGTGCTGCCGACGACAGGTGGTACCAAGAGACCCAGTACTTC
TRBV7-9	.	.	TRBJ1-2	CASSLGHSRSYGYTF	TGTGCCAGCAGCCTAGGACACTCTCGGAGCTATGGCTACACCTTC
TRBV4-2	few	TRBD2	TRBJ2-1	CASSQGSGRGNEQFF	TGTGCCAGCAGCCAAGGGAGCGGGAGGGGGAATGAGCAGTTCTTC
TRBV10-3	.	TRBD2	TRBJ2-1	CAISESAWGGLNEQFF	TGTGCCATCAGTGAGTCGGCCTGGGGAGGGCTCAATGAGCAGTTCTTC